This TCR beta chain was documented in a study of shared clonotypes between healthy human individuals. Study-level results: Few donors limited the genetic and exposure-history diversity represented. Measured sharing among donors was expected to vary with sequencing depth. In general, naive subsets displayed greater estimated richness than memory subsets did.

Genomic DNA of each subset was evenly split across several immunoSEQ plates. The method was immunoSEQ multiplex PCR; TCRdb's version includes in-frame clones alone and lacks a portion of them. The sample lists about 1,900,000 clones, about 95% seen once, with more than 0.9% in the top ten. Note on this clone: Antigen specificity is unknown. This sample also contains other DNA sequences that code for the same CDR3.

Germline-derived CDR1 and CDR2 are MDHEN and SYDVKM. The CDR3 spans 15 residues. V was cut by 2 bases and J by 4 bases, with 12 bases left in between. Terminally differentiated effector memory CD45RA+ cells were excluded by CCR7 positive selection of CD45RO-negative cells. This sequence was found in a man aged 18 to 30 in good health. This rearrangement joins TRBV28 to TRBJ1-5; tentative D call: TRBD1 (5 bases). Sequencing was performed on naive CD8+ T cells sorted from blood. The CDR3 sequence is CASSLGQGANQPQHF. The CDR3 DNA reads TGTGCCAGCAGTTTAGGGCAGGGCGCGAATCAGCCCCAGCATTTT.